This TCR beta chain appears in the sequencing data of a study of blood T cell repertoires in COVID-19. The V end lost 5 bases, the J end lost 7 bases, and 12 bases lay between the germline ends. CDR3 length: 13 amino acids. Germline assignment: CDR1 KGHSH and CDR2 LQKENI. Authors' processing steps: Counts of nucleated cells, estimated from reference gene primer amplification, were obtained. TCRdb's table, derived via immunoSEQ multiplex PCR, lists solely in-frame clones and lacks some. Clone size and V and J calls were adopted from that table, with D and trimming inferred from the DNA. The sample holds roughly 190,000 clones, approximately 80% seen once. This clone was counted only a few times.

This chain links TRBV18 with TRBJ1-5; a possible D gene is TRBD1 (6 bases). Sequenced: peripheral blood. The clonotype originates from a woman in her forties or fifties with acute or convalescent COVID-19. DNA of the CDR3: TGTGCCAGCTCATACAGGGCCGGACAGCCCCAGCATTTT. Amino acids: CASSYRAGQPQHF.